Presented here are 11 T cell receptor beta chains from one specimen sequenced in a study of OX40 agonist ivuxolimab in advanced cancers. Using immunoSEQ multiplex PCR, the repertoire was profiled, and TCRdb retains in-frame clones only, with some absent. The sample includes about 31,000 clones, 75% to 95% seen only once; the top ten take approximately 4.8%. Here the sequenced sample was CD4+ or CD8+ T cells sorted from blood, taken in a trial of the OX40 agonist ivuxolimab. These receptors all come from an adult with an advanced solid tumor such as melanoma, head and neck, liver or kidney cancer.

The chain carries TRBV29-1 and TRBJ2-2; possible D gene TRBD1, 5 bases. The length of the CDR3 is 13 residues. V was cut by 4 bases and J by 0 bases, with 6 bases left in between. Germline lookup yields CDR1 SQVTM and CDR2 ANQGSEA. Here the CDR3 reads CSVGRANTGELFF. The CDR3 DNA sequence: TGCAGCGTTGGCAGGGCGAACACCGGGGAGCTGTTTTTT.

V gene TRBV13 combines with J gene TRBJ2-2; no clear D gene. V lost 2 bases and J lost 8, with 9 bases in between. This CDR3 comprises 13 residues. Germline-derived CDR1 and CDR2 are PRHDT and FYEKMQ (reference sequence). CDR3 nucleotides: TGTGCCAGCAGCTTACGACCAGAAGGGGAGCTGTTTTTT. Encoded protein: CASSLRPEGELFF.

The chain employs TRBV4-3 and TRBJ2-1; 8 bases line up with TRBD2. There are 14 residues in the CDR3. Germline V lookup: CDR1 LGHNA, CDR2 YSLEER. V lost 4 bases, J lost 6 bases, and 5 bases stayed unmatched. CDR3 coding DNA: TGCGCCAGCAGCCCGTACGGGGGGGGCAATGAGCAGTTCTTC. This sequence encodes CASSPYGGGNEQFF.

The rearrangement links TRBV5-6 to TRBJ2-3; 8 nucleotides align to TRBD1. CDR3 length: 16 amino acids. Germline CDR1 is SGHDT and CDR2 is YYEEEE. J gave up 1 base and V 4 bases, and 8 bases lay outside the gene matches. The CDR3 protein is CASSGQGSSGTDTQYF. CDR3 in DNA: TGTGCCAGCAGCGGACAGGGTTCTTCAGGCACAGATACGCAGTATTTT.

The count of this clone is one. The chain joins TRBV6-5 to TRBJ1-5, with TRBD1 identical over 8 bases. Germline CDR1 MNHEY, CDR2 SVGAGI. The CDR3 runs 16 residues. With 4 bases clipped from V and 0 bases from J, the junction kept 5 bases outside the gene matches. CDR3 nucleotide sequence: TGTGCCAGCAGTTTCGGACAGGGTGATAGCAATCAGCCCCAGCATTTT. Amino acids: CASSFGQGDSNQPQHF.

The rearrangement uses TRBV4-1 and TRBJ1-2; TRBD1 agrees at 9 bases. After removal of 0 bases from V and 6 bases from J, the junction contained 2 bases not matched to a gene. Germline assignment: CDR1 MGHRA and CDR2 YSYEKL. The CDR3 has 14 amino acids. DNA for the CDR3: TGCGCCAGCAGCCAAGAGGGACAGGGACATGGCTACACCTTC. It encodes CASSQEGQGHGYTF.

The chain uses TRBV7-9 and TRBJ2-3; D uncertain. The V gene lost 5 bases and the J gene lost 4 bases, with 4 bases spanning the gap. CDR1 is SEHNR and CDR2 is FQNEAQ in the germline V gene (reference sequence). This CDR3 spans 11 amino acids. CDR3 region: CASSDADTQYF. The CDR3 region has the DNA TGTGCCAGCAGCGACGCAGATACGCAGTATTTT. The full variable domain, rest sourced from reference TRBV7-9 and TRBJ2-3, is DTGVSQNPRHKITKRGQNVTFRCDPISEHNRLYWYRQTLGQGPEFLTYFQNEAQLEKSRLLSDRFSAERPKGSFSTLEIQRTEQGDSAMYLCASSDADTQYFGPGTRLTVL.

The chain employs TRBV11-2 and TRBJ1-1, with D hard to call. This CDR3 comprises 15 residues. With 0 bases removed from V and 4 bases from J, the gap between germline ends came to 12 bases. The germline V gene has CDR1 SGHAT and CDR2 FQNNGV. CDR3 residues: CASSLDESGTTEAFF. Here the CDR3 DNA reads TGTGCCAGCAGCTTAGACGAGAGCGGTACCACTGAAGCTTTCTTT.

As regards this clone: A read error may explain this, as a much larger clone is one base away. This specimen includes other DNA sequences encoding the same CDR3. The chain combines TRBV27 with TRBJ2-7, with 9 bases lining up with TRBD1. Germline assignment: CDR1 MNHEY and CDR2 SMNVEV (reference sequence). The CDR3 loop spans 12 amino acids. Trimming cost V 6 bases and J 6 bases; bases outside gene matches: 3. CDR3 nucleotides: TGTGCCAGCAGCCTGACAGGGGGCGAGCAGTACTTC. Its protein is CASSLTGGEQYF.

The V and J genes are TRBV9 and TRBJ2-2; TRBD2 agrees at 10 bases. V lost 0 bases to trimming and J lost 6 bases; unmatched junction nucleotides: 11. The germline CDR1 and CDR2 sequences are SGDLS and YYNGEE. CDR3 length: 18 residues. This chain's CDR3 is CASSVGALAGVMAGELFF. The CDR3 bases are TGTGCCAGCAGCGTAGGCGCTCTAGCGGGAGTTATGGCCGGGGAGCTGTTTTTT.

This rearrangement joins TRBV7-8 to TRBJ2-3; TRBD2 might be the D (6 bases). In germline, CDR1 is SGHVS, CDR2 FQNEAQ. V gave up 5 bases and J gave up 3 bases, with 18 bases separating them. This CDR3 has 16 amino acids. CDR3 sequence: CASSRNTGGGTDTQYF. DNA for the CDR3: TGTGCCAGCAGCCGCAATACTGGAGGAGGGACAGATACGCAGTATTTT.